This paragraph reports one T cell receptor beta chain. Its specificity is unknown. TCRdb passed the 5' RACE reads through MiXCR, listing each CDR3 protein once. The table lists 120,000 or so distinct CDR3 sequences, over 12% of them singletons. The data belong to a study of T cells after yellow fever vaccination. Study-wide results and caveats: Re-detected after boosting: most primary clones, around 97% of CD4 and about 90% of CD8. Among all clonotypes, a small share was observed in both CD4 and CD8 compartments.

V was pared by 4 bases and J by 0 bases, with 9 bases of the junction left unmatched. Germline V CDR1 and CDR2: SGDLS, YYNGEE. The CDR3 has 16 amino acids. This TCR derives from a man aged 18 to 30 who received the YFV17D yellow fever vaccine. The chain uses TRBV9 and TRBJ2-5, with TRBD2 identical over 7 bases. Specimen: CD8+ T cells sorted from PBMCs, collected 5 days after the yellow fever booster vaccination. The CDR3 protein is CASSTLLAEDQETQYF. Written as DNA, the CDR3 is TGTGCCAGCAGCACTCTCCTAGCGGAAGACCAAGAGACCCAGTACTTC.